The 31 T cell receptor beta chains below come from one sample, sequenced in a study of T cells in Graves' hyperthyroidism and ophthalmopathy (dated by TCRdb to the late 2010s). The method was multiplex PCR. The sample was run on an Illumina HiSeq 2000. The TCR beta CDR3 regions were amplified from RNA transcripts. For the first round of RT-PCR on the TCR CDR3, the HTBI primer set was used together with the Qiagen OneStep RT-PCR kit. TCRdb reanalyzed the raw reads on its own, using fastp at Q25 for trimming and MiXCR for clone calling, and kept in-frame beta chains. Rows matching on CDR3 protein sequence are summarized as one entry with the most common DNA and genes. Recorded for this sample are a few hundred thousand distinct CDR3 sequences; roughly 18% of them occurred a single time. Clones ranked in the top ten supply roughly a sixth of the sample. Specimen: blood. These receptors originate from a woman younger than 35 with Graves' ophthalmopathy.

The sample holds many counts of this clonotype. This sequence joins TRBV2 and TRBJ2-7; D is unclear. V gave up 2 bases and J gave up 0 bases, with 11 bases separating them. Germline CDR1 and CDR2: SNHLY and FYNNEI. The CDR3 has 15 residues. CDR3 DNA: TGTGCCAGCAGTGAACCCTGGGCCAACTCCTACGAGCAGTACTTC. This codes for CASSEPWANSYEQYF.

This clonotype occurred a few times. The chain has TRBV7-8 and TRBJ2-2, with D perhaps matching TRBD1 (6 bases). The length of the CDR3 is 17 residues. Per germline, CDR1 SGHVS and CDR2 FQNEAQ. Trimming pared 2 bases from V and 6 bases from J, leaving 19 bases between. CDR3 coding DNA: TGTGCCAGCAGCTTATTTCGGGCAGGGGCAGAGGCCGGGGAGCTGTTTTTT. Encoded protein: CASSLFRAGAEAGELFF. The entire variable domain, with the rest obtained from reference TRBV7-8 and TRBJ2-2, is as follows: GAGVSQSPRYKVAKRGQDVALRCDPISGHVSLFWYQQALGQGPEFLTYFQNEAQLDKSGLPSDRFFAERPEGSVSTLKIQRTQQEDSAVYLCASSLFRAGAEAGELFFGEGSRLTVL.

In its sample, this clonotype was seen once. The rearrangement joins TRBV27 to TRBJ1-4; D is undetermined. The V end lost 3 bases, the J end lost 3 bases, and 11 bases lay between the germline ends. The V gene's germline CDR1 is MNHEY and CDR2 SMNVEV (reference sequence). CDR3 size: 15 residues. This chain's CDR3 is CASSFLGAANEKLFF. The CDR3 bases are TGTGCCAGCAGTTTTCTCGGTGCGGCTAATGAAAAACTGTTTTTT.

This clonotype occurred many times. The chain combines TRBV7-6 with TRBJ2-3, with 11 bases identical to TRBD2. V was clipped by 5 bases and J by 7 bases; unmatched bases: 14. This CDR3 contains 17 residues. CDR1 is SGHVS and CDR2 is FNYEAQ in the germline V gene. The chain's CDR3 is CASSTGLAGGNSYTQYF. CDR3 nucleotide sequence: TGTGCCAGCAGCACAGGTCTAGCGGGGGGAAATTCATATACGCAGTATTTT.

This clonotype was seen only a few times. The chain has TRBV4-1 and TRBJ2-5; 8 bases are a match to TRBD2. CDR3 length: 17 residues. With 1 base clipped from V and 2 bases from J, the junction kept 9 bases outside the gene matches. Germline CDR1 reads MGHRA; CDR2 reads YSYEKL. The chain's CDR3 is CASSQGWKAGDQETQYF. As DNA, the CDR3 is TGCGCCAGCAGCCAAGGGTGGAAAGCGGGGGATCAAGAGACCCAGTACTTC.

This clonotype has a handful of counts. J is TRBJ2-2 and V is TRBV19, with a weak D call TRBD1 (6 bases). Looked up from germline, CDR1 is LNHDA and CDR2 is SQIVND (reference sequence). V dropped 7 bases and J dropped 4 bases, with 16 bases sitting between them. This CDR3 has 15 amino acids. The CDR3 DNA follows: TGTGCCAGTACCTCCCGGGGACACAGCACCGGGGAGCTGTTTTTT. Its protein is CASTSRGHSTGELFF. The full variable domain, its missing parts supplied by reference TRBV19 and TRBJ2-2, is DGGITQSPKYLFRKEGQNVTLSCEQNLNHDAMYWYRQDPGQGLRLIYYSQIVNDFQKGDIAEGYSVSREKKESFPLTVTSAQKNPTAFYLCASTSRGHSTGELFFGEGSRLTVL.

The sample holds many counts of this clonotype. This sequence joins TRBV28 and TRBJ1-1; maybe TRBD1 (6 bases). The CDR3 runs 12 residues. Trimming took off 6 bases at V and 7 bases at J, with 12 bases between the two ends. Germline assignment: CDR1 MDHEN and CDR2 SYDVKM. This CDR3 is CASRSGVVEAFF. The DNA for the CDR3 is TGTGCCAGCAGATCAGGGGTGGTTGAAGCTTTCTTT.

This clonotype was seen at least ten times. The genes are TRBV6-1 and TRBJ1-1; possibly TRBD1 for D (5 bases). The CDR3 covers 14 residues. CDR1 is MNHNS and CDR2 is SASEGT in the germline V gene. Trimming pared 5 bases from V and 0 bases from J, leaving 10 bases between. For the CDR3, the DNA is TGTGCCAGCAGTACAGACAGAATGAACACTGAAGCTTTCTTT. Protein sequence: CASSTDRMNTEAFF.

The rearrangement joins TRBV19 to TRBJ1-2; D perhaps matches TRBD1 (6 bases). The germline V and J ends were trimmed by 0 bases and 6 bases, with 14 bases remaining between them. Germline CDR1 reads LNHDA; CDR2 reads SQIVND (reference sequence). The CDR3 totals 15 residues. In nucleotides, the CDR3 is TGTGCCAGTAGTATAGAGGCTACAGGGTCTGATGGCTACACCTTC. As protein: CASSIEATGSDGYTF.

This clonotype appeared many times. The V gene is TRBV28, the J gene TRBJ2-7; 9 bases agree with TRBD1. With V trimmed by 3 bases and J by 6 bases, 9 bases remained unmatched. CDR1 is MDHEN and CDR2 is SYDVKM in the germline V gene. CDR3 length: 15 residues. The CDR3 DNA is TGTGCCAGCAGTTTGTCCGGGGGACAGGGTCTCGAGCAGTACTTC. Protein sequence: CASSLSGGQGLEQYF.

At least ten counts were recorded for this clonotype. The chain uses TRBV28 and TRBJ2-7; 14 nucleotides agree with TRBD2. Germline-derived CDR1 and CDR2 are MDHEN and SYDVKM. This CDR3 comprises 16 residues. After removal of 4 bases from V and 5 bases from J, the junction contained 7 bases not matched to a gene. The CDR3 spells CASSSPGGLAGDEQYF. The CDR3 DNA reads TGTGCCAGCAGTTCCCCCGGGGGACTAGCGGGGGACGAGCAGTACTTC.

The table lists this clonotype with many counts. The CDR3 DNA sequence: TGTGCCAGCAGTCCTCGGACAGGGGGTCGGCAGCCCCAGCATTTT. It is translated as CASSPRTGGRQPQHF. The chain couples TRBV28 to TRBJ1-5; 10 nucleotides agree with TRBD1. There are 15 residues in the CDR3. Trimming at V came to 5 bases and at J to 7 bases, leaving 8 bases not matched to a gene. Germline lookup yields CDR1 MDHEN and CDR2 SYDVKM. Filled out from reference TRBV28 and TRBJ1-5, the complete variable domain reads DVKVTQSSRYLVKRTGEKVFLECVQDMDHENMFWYRQDPGLGLRLIYFSYDVKMKEKGDIPEGYSVSREKKERFSLILESASTNQTSMYLCASSPRTGGRQPQHFGDGTRLSIL.

A few counts support this clonotype. In this CDR3 the conserved last residue, phenylalanine or tryptophan, is missing, so a read error is likely. This chain joins TRBV6-2 or TRBV6-3 and TRBJ2-7; 8 bases are shared with TRBD2. Germline V gives CDR1 MNHEY, CDR2 SVGEGT. V lost 0 bases, J lost 0 bases, and 1 base stayed unmatched. This CDR3 comprises 15 residues. The CDR3 DNA reads TGTGCCAGCAGTTACTCCGGGGGGGGCTCCTACGAGCAGTACCTC. Amino acids: CASSYSGGGSYEQYL.

This clonotype came up many times. The rearrangement uses TRBV20-1 and TRBJ2-3; TRBD2 matches 7 bases. Germline CDR1 reads DFQATT; CDR2 reads SNEGSKA (reference sequence). This CDR3 is 14 amino acids long. V was pared by 3 bases and J by 2 bases, with 5 bases of the junction left unmatched. The CDR3 DNA sequence: TGCAGTGCTAGTCCCGGGACTAACACAGATACGCAGTATTTT. Protein sequence: CSASPGTNTDTQYF.

This clonotype was detected only once. A single base separates this from a much larger clone, so it may be a read error. V and J are TRBV7-8 and TRBJ2-3; tentatively, D is TRBD2 (6 bases). Germline CDR1 SGHVS, CDR2 FQNEAQ. V lost 7 bases, J lost 6 bases, and 17 bases lay in between. The CDR3 sequence is 14 residues long. CDR3: CASTPGGIGDTQYF. The CDR3 DNA reads TGTGCCAGCACCCCAGGAGGGATTGGGGATACGCAGTATTTT. Full variable domain (outside the CDR3, taken from reference TRBV7-8 and TRBJ2-3): GAGVSQSPRYKVAKRGQDVALRCDPISGHVSLFWYQQALGQGPEFLTYFQNEAQLDKSGLPSDRFFAERPEGSVSTLKIQRTQQEDSAVYLCASTPGGIGDTQYFGPGTRLTVL.

As for this clonotype: Just one base apart from a much larger clone, this may be a read error. The J gene is TRBJ2-7, the V gene TRBV13, with D hard to call. This CDR3 has 16 amino acids. V lost 5 bases, J lost 4 bases, and 21 bases lay in between. The germline gives CDR1 PRHDT, CDR2 FYEKMQ (reference sequence). The CDR3 DNA follows: TGTGCCAGCAGCGAGAGAGCAGGTAGGAACTTTTACGAGCAGTACTTC. This encodes CASSERAGRNFYEQYF. Supplemented by reference TRBV13 and TRBJ2-7, the full variable domain reads AAGVIQSPRHLIKEKRETATLKCYPIPRHDTVYWYQQGPGQDPQFLISFYEKMQSDKGSIPDRFSAQQFSDYHSELNMSSLELGDSALYFCASSERAGRNFYEQYFGPGTRLTVT.

In its sample, this clonotype was seen a few times. The gene calls are TRBV20-1 and TRBJ2-1; 9 bases are a match to TRBD1. Germline V gene lookup returns CDR1 DFQATT and CDR2 SNEGSKA (reference sequence). V shed 4 bases and J 4 bases; nucleotides not matched to a gene: 17. The CDR3 sequence is 18 residues long. In DNA, the CDR3 is TGCAGTGCTACCAAGGGGACAGGGTTCTACCAATGGTACAATGAGCAGTTCTTC. It codes for CSATKGTGFYQWYNEQFF.

This clonotype was observed at least ten times. The J gene is TRBJ2-1, the V gene TRBV7-2; 9 nucleotides line up with TRBD2. V lost 1 base and J lost 10; bases outside the gene matches: 11. CDR3 length equals 16 residues. The germline V gene has CDR1 SGHTA and CDR2 FQGNSA. The CDR3 is CASSLGGGGGVREQFF. In DNA, the CDR3 is TGTGCCAGCAGCTTAGGCGGGGGGGGAGGGGTCAGGGAGCAGTTCTTC.

In its sample, this clonotype was seen a few times. The rearrangement joins TRBV6-1 to TRBJ2-2; 10 bases agree with TRBD2. The junction had 0 bases not matched to a gene; V was cut back by 2 bases and J by 3 bases. CDR3 length equals 15 residues. Germline V CDR1 and CDR2: MNHNS, SASEGT. The CDR3 nucleotides are TGTGCCAGCAGTGAACTAGCGGGAGACACCGGGGAGCTGTTTTTT. It encodes CASSELAGDTGELFF.

This clonotype came up a few times. The V call is TRBV5-1, the J call TRBJ1-6; D is unresolved. Trimming cost V 1 base and J 8 bases, with 4 bases left between them. There are 12 residues in the CDR3. Germline lookup yields CDR1 SGHRS and CDR2 YFSETQ. The CDR3, as DNA: TGCGCCAGCAGCTTGCCGGATTCACCCCTCCACTTT. Translation: CASSLPDSPLHF.

This clonotype showed up just a few times. The gene calls are TRBV7-3 and TRBJ2-7, with TRBD1 identical over 8 bases. Germline V CDR1 and CDR2: SGHTA, FQGTGA. This CDR3 is built from 13 residues. V was clipped by 3 bases and J by 7 bases; unmatched bases: 5. CDR3 coding DNA: TGTGCCAGCAGCTTTGACAGGGGACGTGAGCAGTACTTC. It specifies CASSFDRGREQYF.

This clonotype was observed a few times. The chain recombines TRBV11-2 with TRBJ2-7; 14 bases match TRBD2. The CDR3 totals 15 residues. Germline CDR1 reads SGHAT; CDR2 reads FQNNGV. V was clipped by 5 bases and J by 6 bases; unmatched bases: 6. The CDR3 DNA is TGTGCCAGCAGCCTCCGGACTAGCGGGAGGTCCGAGCAGTACTTC. Translation: CASSLRTSGRSEQYF.

This clonotype was recorded at least ten times. This chain joins TRBV11-2 and TRBJ1-6; no reliable D call. The CDR3 is 14 residues long. Trimming pared 5 bases from V and 10 bases from J, leaving 15 bases between. Germline V gene data show CDR1 as SGHAT and CDR2 as FQNNGV. CDR3: CASSQPTLGSPLHF. In DNA, the CDR3 is TGTGCCAGCAGCCAGCCTACGTTGGGATCACCCCTCCACTTT.

On this clonotype: At one of its ends the junction is not consistent with the germline gene, which may arise from a read error. This chain uses TRBV5-8 with TRBJ2-7, with a tentative D call TRBD2 (6 bases). Germline CDR1 and CDR2: SGHTS and YDEGEE. CDR3 length equals 12 residues. This CDR3 is CASGLEGNEQYF. The CDR3 nucleotides are TGTGCCAGCGGCTTGGAGGGTAACGAGCAGTACTTC.

This clonotype was observed at least ten times. The chain joins TRBV18 to TRBJ1-2; D is possibly TRBD1 (5 bases). The CDR3 extends over 15 amino acids. Trimming took 4 bases from V and 6 from J, leaving 18 bases between them. The germline V gene encodes CDR1 KGHSH and CDR2 LQKENI. The chain's CDR3 is CASSLQRGESNGYTF. CDR3 DNA sequence: TGTGCCAGCTCACTCCAGAGGGGCGAGTCTAATGGCTACACCTTC.

The chain recombines TRBV28 with TRBJ1-4; 11 bases line up with TRBD1. The V gene's germline CDR1 is MDHEN and CDR2 SYDVKM. J gave up 6 bases and V 5 bases, and 5 bases lay outside the gene matches. The CDR3 covers 15 residues. The CDR3: CASSASGQGDEKLFF. The CDR3 nucleotides are TGTGCCAGCAGTGCCTCGGGACAGGGGGATGAAAAACTGTTTTTT. Variable domain in full (rest from reference TRBV28 and TRBJ1-4): DVKVTQSSRYLVKRTGEKVFLECVQDMDHENMFWYRQDPGLGLRLIYFSYDVKMKEKGDIPEGYSVSREKKERFSLILESASTNQTSMYLCASSASGQGDEKLFFGSGTQLSVL.

The rearrangement joins TRBV20-1 to TRBJ1-4; 7 positions agree with TRBD1. The V segment lost 6 bases and the J segment 0 bases; nucleotides outside the gene matches: 16. Germline lookup yields CDR1 DFQATT and CDR2 SNEGSKA (reference sequence). The CDR3 is 18 residues long. CDR3: CSALPGQVPLATNEKLFF. The CDR3 region has the DNA TGCAGTGCCCTCCCCGGACAGGTCCCACTTGCAACTAATGAAAAACTGTTTTTT.

This clonotype was counted at least ten times. This rearrangement joins TRBV20-1 to TRBJ1-5; TRBD1 matches 7 bases. Trimming removed 6 bases from V and 4 bases from J; junction bases left unmatched: 6. Germline values: CDR1 DFQATT, CDR2 SNEGSKA (reference sequence). The CDR3 totals 13 residues. The CDR3 nucleotides read TGCAGTGCAGAGACAGGGCGGAATCAGCCCCAGCATTTT. Translation: CSAETGRNQPQHF.

This clonotype has at least ten counts. V gene TRBV28 combines with J gene TRBJ2-7; D remains unclear. CDR1 is MDHEN and CDR2 is SYDVKM in the germline V gene. V was shortened by 7 bases and J by 2 bases, with 15 bases between the two germline ends. The CDR3 is 14 residues long. Here the CDR3 DNA reads TGTGCCAGCACCCCTGTTGGATCGGCCTACGAGCAGTACTTC. Translating gives CASTPVGSAYEQYF.

The chain joins TRBV19 to TRBJ2-1; weak D call: TRBD2 (5 bases). V lost 5 bases and J lost 4, with 18 bases in between. Germline V gives CDR1 LNHDA, CDR2 SQIVND (reference sequence). The CDR3 contains 16 residues. Here the CDR3 reads CASSPWKLDGYNEQFF. The CDR3 DNA is TGTGCCAGTAGTCCGTGGAAACTAGATGGGTACAATGAGCAGTTCTTC. Combining the CDR3 with reference TRBV19 and TRBJ2-1 gives the whole variable domain DGGITQSPKYLFRKEGQNVTLSCEQNLNHDAMYWYRQDPGQGLRLIYYSQIVNDFQKGDIAEGYSVSREKKESFPLTVTSAQKNPTAFYLCASSPWKLDGYNEQFFGPGTRLTVL.

This clonotype was seen ten or more times. The genes are TRBV12-3 or TRBV12-4 and TRBJ2-1; 12 bases match TRBD2. The V and J ends lost 6 bases and 6 bases, in that order; junction bases with no gene match: 6. The CDR3 loop spans 15 amino acids. CDR3: CASSELAGGANEQFF. CDR3 DNA: TGTGCCAGCAGCGAACTAGCGGGGGGAGCCAATGAGCAGTTCTTC.